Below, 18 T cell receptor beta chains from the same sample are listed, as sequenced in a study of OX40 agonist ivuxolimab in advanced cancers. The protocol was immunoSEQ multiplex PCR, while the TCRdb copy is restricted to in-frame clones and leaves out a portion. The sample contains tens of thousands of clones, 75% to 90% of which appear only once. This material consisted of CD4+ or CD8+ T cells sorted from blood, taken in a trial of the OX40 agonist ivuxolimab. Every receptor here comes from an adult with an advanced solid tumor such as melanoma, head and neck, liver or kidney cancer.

CDR3 amino acids: CASSTGTDPYGYTF. The CDR3 nucleotides read TGTGCCAGCAGTACGGGGACAGACCCCTATGGCTACACCTTC. V and J are TRBV6-6 and TRBJ1-2; 7 positions match TRBD1. This CDR3 is 14 amino acids long. J was trimmed by 4 bases and V by 5 bases; bases with no gene match: 7. Per germline, CDR1 MNHNY and CDR2 SVGAGI (reference sequence).

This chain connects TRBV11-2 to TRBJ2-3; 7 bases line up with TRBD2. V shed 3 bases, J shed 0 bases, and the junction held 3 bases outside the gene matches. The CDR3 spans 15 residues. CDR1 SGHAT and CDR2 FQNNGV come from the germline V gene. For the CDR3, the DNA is TGTGCCAGCAGCTTTTGGCGGGAGAGCACAGATACGCAGTATTTT. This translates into CASSFWRESTDTQYF.

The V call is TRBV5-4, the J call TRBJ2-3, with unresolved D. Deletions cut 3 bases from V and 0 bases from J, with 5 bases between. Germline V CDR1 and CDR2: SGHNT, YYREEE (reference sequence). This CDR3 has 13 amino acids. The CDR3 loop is CASSSFSTDTQYF. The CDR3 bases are TGTGCCAGCAGCTCCTTTAGCACAGATACGCAGTATTTT.

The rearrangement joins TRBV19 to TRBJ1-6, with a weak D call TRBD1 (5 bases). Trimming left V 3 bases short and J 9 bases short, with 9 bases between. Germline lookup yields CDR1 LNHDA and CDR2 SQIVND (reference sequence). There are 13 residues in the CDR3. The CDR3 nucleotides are TGTGCCAGTAGTATCCAGGGTTTTTCACCCCTCCACTTT. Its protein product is CASSIQGFSPLHF.

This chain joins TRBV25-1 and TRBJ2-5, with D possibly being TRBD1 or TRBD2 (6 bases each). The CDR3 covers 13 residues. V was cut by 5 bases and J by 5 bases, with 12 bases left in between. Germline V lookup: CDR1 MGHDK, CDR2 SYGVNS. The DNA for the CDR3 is TGTGCCAGCAGTAAGGGGGGATACGAGACCCAGTACTTC. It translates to CASSKGGYETQYF.

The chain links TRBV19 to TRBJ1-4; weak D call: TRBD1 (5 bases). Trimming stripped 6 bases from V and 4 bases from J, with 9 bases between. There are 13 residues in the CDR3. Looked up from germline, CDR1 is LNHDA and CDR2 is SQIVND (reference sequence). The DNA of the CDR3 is TGTGCCAGTAGGGACACTATTAATGAAAAACTGTTTTTT. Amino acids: CASRDTINEKLFF.

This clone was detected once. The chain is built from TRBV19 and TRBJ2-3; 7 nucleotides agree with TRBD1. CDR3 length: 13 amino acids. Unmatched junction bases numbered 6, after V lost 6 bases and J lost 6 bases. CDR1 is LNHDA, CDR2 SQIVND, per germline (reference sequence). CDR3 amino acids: CASRITGEDTQYF. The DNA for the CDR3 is TGTGCCAGTAGGATAACAGGGGAGGATACGCAGTATTTT.

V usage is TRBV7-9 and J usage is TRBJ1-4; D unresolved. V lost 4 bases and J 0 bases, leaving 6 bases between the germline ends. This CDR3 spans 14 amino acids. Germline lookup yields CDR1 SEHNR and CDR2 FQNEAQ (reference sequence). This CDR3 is CASSSRATNEKLFF. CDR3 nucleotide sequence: TGTGCCAGCAGCTCTCGGGCAACTAATGAAAAACTGTTTTTT. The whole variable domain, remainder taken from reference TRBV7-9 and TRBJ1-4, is DTGVSQNPRHKITKRGQNVTFRCDPISEHNRLYWYRQTLGQGPEFLTYFQNEAQLEKSRLLSDRFSAERPKGSFSTLEIQRTEQGDSAMYLCASSSRATNEKLFFGSGTQLSVL.

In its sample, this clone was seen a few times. CDR3 sequence reads: CASSLGQGGFGQPQHF. The CDR3 nucleotides read TGTGCCAGCAGCTTAGGACAGGGAGGGTTTGGGCAGCCCCAGCATTTT. The chain joins TRBV7-2 to TRBJ1-5; 7 nucleotides align to TRBD1. CDR3 length equals 16 residues. V lost 1 base to trimming and J lost 7 bases; unmatched junction nucleotides: 10. Germline V CDR1 and CDR2: SGHTA, FQGNSA.

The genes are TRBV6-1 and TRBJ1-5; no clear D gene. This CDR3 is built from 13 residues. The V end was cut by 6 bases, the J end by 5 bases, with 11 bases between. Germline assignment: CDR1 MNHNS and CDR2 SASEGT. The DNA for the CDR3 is TGTGCCAGCAGAGGCCGGGGAGATCAGCCCCAGCATTTT. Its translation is CASRGRGDQPQHF.

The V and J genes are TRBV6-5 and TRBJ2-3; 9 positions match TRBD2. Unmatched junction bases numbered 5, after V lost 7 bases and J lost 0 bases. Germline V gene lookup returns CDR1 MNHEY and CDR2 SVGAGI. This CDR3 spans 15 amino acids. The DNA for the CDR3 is TGTGCCAGCACTCATAGCGGGAGAAGCACAGATACGCAGTATTTT. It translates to CASTHSGRSTDTQYF.

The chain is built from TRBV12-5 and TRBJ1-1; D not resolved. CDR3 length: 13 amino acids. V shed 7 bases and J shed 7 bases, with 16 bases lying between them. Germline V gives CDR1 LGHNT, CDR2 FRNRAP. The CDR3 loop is CASAKTPTVEAFF. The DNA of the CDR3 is TGTGCTAGTGCCAAGACCCCGACCGTTGAAGCTTTCTTT.

This CDR3 reads CSVRQGSGGNTIYF. The CDR3 region has the DNA TGCAGCGTTCGACAGGGAAGTGGTGGAAACACCATATATTTT. The chain joins TRBV29-1 to TRBJ1-3, with 7 bases that match TRBD1. In germline, CDR1 is SQVTM, CDR2 ANQGSEA. The CDR3 is made up of 14 amino acids. The junction had 7 bases not matched to a gene; V was cut back by 5 bases and J by 3 bases.

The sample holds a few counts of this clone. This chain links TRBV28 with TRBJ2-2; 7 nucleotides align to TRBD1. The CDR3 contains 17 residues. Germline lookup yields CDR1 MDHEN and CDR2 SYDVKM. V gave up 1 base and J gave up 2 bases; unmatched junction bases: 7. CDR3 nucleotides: TGTGCCAGCAGTTTATTTGAGGGGGCCTCCAACACCGGGGAGCTGTTTTTT. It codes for CASSLFEGASNTGELFF.

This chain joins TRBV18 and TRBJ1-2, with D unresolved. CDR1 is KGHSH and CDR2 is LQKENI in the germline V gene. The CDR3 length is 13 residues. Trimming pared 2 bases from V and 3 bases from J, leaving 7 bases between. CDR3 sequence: CASSPGLDYGYTF. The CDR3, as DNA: TGTGCCAGCTCACCAGGTCTCGACTATGGCTACACCTTC.

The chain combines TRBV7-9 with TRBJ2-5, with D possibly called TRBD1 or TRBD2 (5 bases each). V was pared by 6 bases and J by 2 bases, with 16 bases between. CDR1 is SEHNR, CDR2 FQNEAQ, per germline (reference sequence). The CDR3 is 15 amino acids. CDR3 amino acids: CASSRGNKQQETQYF. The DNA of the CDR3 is TGTGCCAGCAGTCGGGGCAACAAGCAACAAGAGACCCAGTACTTC.

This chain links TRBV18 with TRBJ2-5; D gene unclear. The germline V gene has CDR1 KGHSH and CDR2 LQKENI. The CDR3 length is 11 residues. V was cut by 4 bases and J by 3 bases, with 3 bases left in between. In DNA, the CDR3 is TGTGCCAGCTCACAAAAAGAGACCCAGTACTTC. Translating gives CASSQKETQYF.

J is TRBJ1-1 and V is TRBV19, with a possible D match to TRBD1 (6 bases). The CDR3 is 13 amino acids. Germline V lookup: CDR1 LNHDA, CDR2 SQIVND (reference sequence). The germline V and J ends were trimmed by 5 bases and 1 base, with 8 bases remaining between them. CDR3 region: CASSGQRNTEAFF. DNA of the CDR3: TGTGCCAGTAGTGGACAGAGGAACACTGAAGCTTTCTTT.